The rows below give T cell receptor beta chains drawn from one sample of a study of human T cells and chemical hapten exposure. TCRdb re-derived calls from the RACE reads in MiXCR, one entry per CDR3 protein. The repertoire holds about 80,000 distinct CDR3 sequences, with around 15% as singletons. Sequenced here: whole blood, sampled in connection with sensitization to the hapten diphenylcyclopropenone (DPC). These receptors were taken from a woman aged 45-65 years with alopecia areata. Some clones in this sample may be carry-over from other donors' samples. CDR3s include the opening cysteine and the closing phenylalanine or tryptophan. D genes are given only for firm matches. Where a row states a size, it is once, few, many or the class of an expanded clone; other rows omit it.

TGCGCCAGCAGCGCGGTAATCTCTGGGGCCAACGTCCTGACTTTC | CASSAVISGANVLTF | TRBV5-1 | NA | NA | 15 | TRBJ2-6
TGCAGTGGGGGTCAAGGGAGAGGCGAGCAGTACTTC | CSGGQGRGEQYF | TRBV29-1 | few | NA | 12 | TRBJ2-7
TGTGCCAGCCCGGGGACAGCCACAGATACGCAGTATTTT | CASPGTATDTQYF | TRBV2 | NA | TRBD1 | 13 | TRBJ2-3
TGTGCCAGCAGCCCGGACAGGGGGGCCTACGAGCAGTACTTC | CASSPDRGAYEQYF | TRBV13 | few | TRBD1 | 14 | TRBJ2-7
TGCAGTGCTAGAAAGGGGGTTAATTACAATGAGCAGTTCTTC | CSARKGVNYNEQFF | TRBV20-1 | few | NA | 14 | TRBJ2-1
TGTGCCAGCAGCCTTTTAGCGGGACCCCACAATGAGCAGTTCTTC | CASSLLAGPHNEQFF | TRBV7-9 | NA | TRBD2 | 15 | TRBJ2-1
TGCAGCGGTTCACAGGACACAGATACGCAGTATTTT | CSGSQDTDTQYF | TRBV29-1 | few | NA | 12 | TRBJ2-3
TGTGCCAGCAGCCAAGGGAGAGCGGGAGGGCGAGAGACCCAGTACTTC | CASSQGRAGGRETQYF | TRBV3-1 | NA | TRBD2 | 16 | TRBJ2-5
TGTGCCAGCAGCGTAGTACCCACAACCGAGCAGTACTTC | CASSVVPTTEQYF | TRBV9 | few | NA | 13 | TRBJ2-7
TGTGCCTTGGGACAGCTCATGAACACTGAAGCTTTCTTT | CALGQLMNTEAFF | TRBV30 | NA | TRBD1 | 13 | TRBJ1-1
TGTGCCAGCAGCGTAGCCCCGACAGGGGCCCATTCACCCCTCCACTTT | CASSVAPTGAHSPLHF | TRBV9 | NA | TRBD1 | 16 | TRBJ1-6
TGTGCTAGTGGTTTAAATCACGGCGATCGGTTCTTC | CASGLNHGDRFF | TRBV12-5 | many | NA | 12 | TRBJ2-1